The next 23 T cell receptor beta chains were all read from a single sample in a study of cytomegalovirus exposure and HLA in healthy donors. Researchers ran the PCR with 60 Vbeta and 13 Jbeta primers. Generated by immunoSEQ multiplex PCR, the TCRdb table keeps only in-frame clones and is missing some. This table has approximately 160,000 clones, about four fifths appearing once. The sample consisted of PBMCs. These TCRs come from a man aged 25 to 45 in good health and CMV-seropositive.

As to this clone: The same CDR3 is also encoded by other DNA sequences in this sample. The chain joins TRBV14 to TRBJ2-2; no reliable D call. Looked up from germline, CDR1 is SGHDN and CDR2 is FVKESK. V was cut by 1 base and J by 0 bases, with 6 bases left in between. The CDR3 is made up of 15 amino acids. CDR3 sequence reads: CASSQGAANTGELFF. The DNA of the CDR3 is TGTGCCAGCAGCCAAGGGGCCGCGAACACCGGGGAGCTGTTTTTT.

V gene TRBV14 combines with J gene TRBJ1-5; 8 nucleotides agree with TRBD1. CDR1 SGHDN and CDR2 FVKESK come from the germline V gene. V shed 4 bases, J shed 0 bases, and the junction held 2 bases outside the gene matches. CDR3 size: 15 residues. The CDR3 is CASSRGTGSNQPQHF. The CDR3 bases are TGTGCCAGCAGCCGAGGGACAGGTAGCAATCAGCCCCAGCATTTT.

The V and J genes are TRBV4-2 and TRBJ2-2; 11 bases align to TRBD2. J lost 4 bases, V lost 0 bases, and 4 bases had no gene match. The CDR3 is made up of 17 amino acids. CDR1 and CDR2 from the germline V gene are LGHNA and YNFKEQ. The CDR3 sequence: CASSQDAGTSGTGELFF. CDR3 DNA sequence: TGTGCCAGCAGCCAAGATGCGGGGACTAGCGGCACCGGGGAGCTGTTTTTT.

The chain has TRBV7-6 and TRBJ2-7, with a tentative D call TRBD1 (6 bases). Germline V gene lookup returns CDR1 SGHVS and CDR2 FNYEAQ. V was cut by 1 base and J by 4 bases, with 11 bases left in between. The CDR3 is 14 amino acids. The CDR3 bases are TGTGCCAGCAGCTTAGAACAGGGAGCATACGAGCAGTACTTC. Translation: CASSLEQGAYEQYF.

The CDR3: CASSAEIKNIQYF. The CDR3 DNA is TGTGCCAGTAGTGCGGAGATCAAAAACATTCAGTACTTC. This chain uses TRBV19 with TRBJ2-4; D remains unclear. Trimming pared 5 bases from V and 3 bases from J, leaving 8 bases between. The CDR3 consists of 13 residues. The germline V gene encodes CDR1 LNHDA and CDR2 SQIVND (reference sequence). The full variable domain, its missing parts supplied by reference TRBV19 and TRBJ2-4, is DGGITQSPKYLFRKEGQNVTLSCEQNLNHDAMYWYRQDPGQGLRLIYYSQIVNDFQKGDIAEGYSVSREKKESFPLTVTSAQKNPTAFYLCASSAEIKNIQYFGAGTRLSVL.

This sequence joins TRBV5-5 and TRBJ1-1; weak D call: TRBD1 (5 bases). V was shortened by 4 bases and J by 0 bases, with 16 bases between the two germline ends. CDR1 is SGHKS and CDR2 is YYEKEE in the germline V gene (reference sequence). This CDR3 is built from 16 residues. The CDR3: CASSPGGGPLNTEAFF. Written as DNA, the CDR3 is TGTGCCAGCAGCCCGGGGGGAGGACCGCTGAACACTGAAGCTTTCTTT. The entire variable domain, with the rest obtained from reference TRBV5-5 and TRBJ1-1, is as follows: DAGVTQSPTHLIKTRGQQVTLRCSPISGHKSVSWYQQVLGQGPQFIFQYYEKEERGRGNFPDRFSARQFPNYSSELNVNALLLGDSALYLCASSPGGGPLNTEAFFGQGTRLTVV.

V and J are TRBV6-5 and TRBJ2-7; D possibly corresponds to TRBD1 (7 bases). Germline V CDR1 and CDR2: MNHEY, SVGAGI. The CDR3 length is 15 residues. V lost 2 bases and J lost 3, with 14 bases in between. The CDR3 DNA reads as TGTGCCAGCAGTTACACGCAGGGGGGTGGCTACGAGCAGTACTTC. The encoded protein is CASSYTQGGGYEQYF.

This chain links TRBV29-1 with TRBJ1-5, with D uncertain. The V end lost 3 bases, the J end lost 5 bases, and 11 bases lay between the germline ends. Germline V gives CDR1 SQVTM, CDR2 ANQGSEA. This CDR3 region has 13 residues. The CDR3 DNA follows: TGCAGCGTTGAGGTCGGGGAATATCAGCCCCAGCATTTT. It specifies CSVEVGEYQPQHF.

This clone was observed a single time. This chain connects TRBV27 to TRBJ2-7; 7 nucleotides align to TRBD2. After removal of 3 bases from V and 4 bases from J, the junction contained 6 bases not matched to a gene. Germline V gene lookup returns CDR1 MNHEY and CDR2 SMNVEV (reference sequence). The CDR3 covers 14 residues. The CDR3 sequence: CASSFAGAPYEQYF. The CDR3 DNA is TGTGCCAGCAGTTTTGCGGGAGCCCCATACGAGCAGTACTTC.

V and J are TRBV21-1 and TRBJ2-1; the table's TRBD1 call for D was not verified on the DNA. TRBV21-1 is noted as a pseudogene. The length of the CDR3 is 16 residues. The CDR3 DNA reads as TGTGCCAGCAGCACCCAGGGGGCGCGGGCTCACAATGAGCAGTTCTTC. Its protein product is CASSTQGARAHNEQFF.

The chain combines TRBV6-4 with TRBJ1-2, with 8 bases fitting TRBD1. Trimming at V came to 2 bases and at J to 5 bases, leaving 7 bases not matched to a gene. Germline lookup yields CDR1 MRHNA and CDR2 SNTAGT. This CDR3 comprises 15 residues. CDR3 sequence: CASSDPRGQEYGYTF. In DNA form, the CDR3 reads TGTGCCAGCAGTGACCCCAGGGGGCAGGAGTATGGCTACACCTTC.

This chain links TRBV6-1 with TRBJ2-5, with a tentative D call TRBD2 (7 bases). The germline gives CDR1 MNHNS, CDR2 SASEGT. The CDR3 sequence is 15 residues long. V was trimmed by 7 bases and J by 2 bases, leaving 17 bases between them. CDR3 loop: CASNHGGRRQETQYF. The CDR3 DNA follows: TGTGCCAGCAATCACGGGGGGCGGAGACAAGAGACCCAGTACTTC.

CDR3 DNA sequence: TGTGCCAGCATTCCCAGACTGAACTACGAGCAGTACTTC. It encodes CASIPRLNYEQYF. The rearrangement links TRBV2 to TRBJ2-5; D gene unclear. The DNA end lines up better with TRBJ2-7; the J call may be wrong. The germline V gene encodes CDR1 SNHLY and CDR2 FYNNEI. The CDR3 consists of 13 residues.

In DNA, the CDR3 is TGTGCCAGCAGCTTCGGGTACGGGGAGCTGTTTTTT. As protein: CASSFGYGELFF. This chain uses TRBV7-9 with TRBJ2-2; the D is unclear. CDR1 is SEHNR and CDR2 is FQNEAQ in the germline V gene (reference sequence). The V end lost 3 bases, the J end lost 7 bases, and 6 bases lay between the germline ends. CDR3 size: 12 residues.

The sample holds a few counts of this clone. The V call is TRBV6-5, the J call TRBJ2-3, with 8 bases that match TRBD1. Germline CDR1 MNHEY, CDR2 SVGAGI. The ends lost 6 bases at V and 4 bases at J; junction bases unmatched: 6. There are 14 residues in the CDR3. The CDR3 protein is CASRPGQVADTQYF. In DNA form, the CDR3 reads TGTGCCAGCAGGCCGGGACAGGTTGCAGATACGCAGTATTTT.

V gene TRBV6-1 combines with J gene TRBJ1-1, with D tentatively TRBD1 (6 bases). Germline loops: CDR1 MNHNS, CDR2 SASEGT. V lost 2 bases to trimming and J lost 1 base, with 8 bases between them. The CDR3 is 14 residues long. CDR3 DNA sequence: TGTGCCAGCAGTGAAATGGGGGCGAACACTGAAGCTTTCTTT. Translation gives CASSEMGANTEAFF.

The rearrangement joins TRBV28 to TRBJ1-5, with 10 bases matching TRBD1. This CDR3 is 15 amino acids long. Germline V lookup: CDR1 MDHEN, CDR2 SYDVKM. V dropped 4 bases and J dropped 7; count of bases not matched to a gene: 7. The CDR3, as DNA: TGTGCCAGCAGTTCCGCTGGACAGGGGGGACAGCCCCAGCATTTT. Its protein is CASSSAGQGGQPQHF.

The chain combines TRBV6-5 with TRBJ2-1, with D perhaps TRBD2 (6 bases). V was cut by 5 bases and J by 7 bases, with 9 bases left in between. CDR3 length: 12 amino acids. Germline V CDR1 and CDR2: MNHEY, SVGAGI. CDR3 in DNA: TGTGCCAGCAGTGAGCGGGCGAATGAGCAGTTCTTC. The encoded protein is CASSERANEQFF.

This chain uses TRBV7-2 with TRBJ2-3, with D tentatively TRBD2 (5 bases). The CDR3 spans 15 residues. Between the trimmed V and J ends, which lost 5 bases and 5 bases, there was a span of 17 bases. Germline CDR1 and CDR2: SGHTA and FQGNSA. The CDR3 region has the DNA TGTGCCAGCAGCGAATCGAGGGTCGGAGGAGATACGCAGTATTTT. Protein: CASSESRVGGDTQYF.

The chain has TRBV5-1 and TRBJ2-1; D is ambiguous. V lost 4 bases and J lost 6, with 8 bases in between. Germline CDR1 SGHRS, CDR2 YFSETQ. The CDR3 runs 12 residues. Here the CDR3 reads CASSMAFNEQFF. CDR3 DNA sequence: TGCGCCAGCAGCATGGCCTTCAATGAGCAGTTCTTC.

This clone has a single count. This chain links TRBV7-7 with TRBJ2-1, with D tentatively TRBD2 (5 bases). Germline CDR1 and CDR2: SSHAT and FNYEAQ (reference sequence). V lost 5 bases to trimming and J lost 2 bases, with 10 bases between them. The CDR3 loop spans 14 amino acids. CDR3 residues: CASSRGPTYNEQFF. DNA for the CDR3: TGTGCCAGCAGCCGAGGGCCGACCTACAATGAGCAGTTCTTC.

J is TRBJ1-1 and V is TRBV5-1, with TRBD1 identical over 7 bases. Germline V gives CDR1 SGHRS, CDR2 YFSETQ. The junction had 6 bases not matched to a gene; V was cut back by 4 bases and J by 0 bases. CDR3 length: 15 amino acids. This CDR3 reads CASSRRQGVNTEAFF. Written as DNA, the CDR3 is TGCGCCAGCAGCCGTAGACAGGGAGTGAACACTGAAGCTTTCTTT.

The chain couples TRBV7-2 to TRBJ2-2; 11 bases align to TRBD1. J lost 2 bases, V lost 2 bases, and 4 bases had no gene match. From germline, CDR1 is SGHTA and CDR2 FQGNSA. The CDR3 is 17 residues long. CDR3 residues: CASSLPGQGVNTGELFF. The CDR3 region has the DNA TGTGCCAGCAGCTTACCGGGACAGGGGGTCAACACCGGGGAGCTGTTTTTT.